Listed below are T cell receptor beta chains from one sample, sequenced in a study of T cells in Graves' hyperthyroidism and ophthalmopathy. TCRdb ran MiXCR on the multiplex PCR reads and lists one entry per CDR3 protein. The sample lists 400,000 to 550,000 distinct CDR3 sequences; around a quarter were seen once. The sample consisted of blood. These receptors were collected from a woman aged 25 to 39 with Graves' ophthalmopathy. Both conserved end residues are part of each CDR3. A D gene is named only where the DNA matches it firmly. Part of the rows lack a size; the others show once, few, many or a class for expanded clones.

d_gene	v_gene	abundance	j_gene	CDR3nt	CDR3aa
TRBD2	TRBV6-5	many	TRBJ2-5	TGTGCCAGCAGTTACTCAGTGACTAGCGGGGAAGAGACCCAGTACTTC	CASSYSVTSGEETQYF
.	TRBV6-2/TRBV6-3	once	TRBJ1-5	TGTGCCAGCAGTTACTGTATTAGGGAAAACAATCAGCCCCAGCATTTT	CASSYCIRENNQPQHF
.	TRBV28	few	TRBJ1-2	TGTGCCAGCAGAAGGGAGAGTCCCAGGTACGGCTACACCTTC	CASRRESPRYGYTF
TRBD2	TRBV28	.	TRBJ2-7	TGTGCCGTGGGGACTAGCGGAAACTCCTACGAGCAGTACTTC	CAVGTSGNSYEQYF
TRBD1	TRBV2	many	TRBJ1-1	TGTGCCAGCAGTGAAGGTCGGACAGGGTTGTCGTCGGGGACTGAAGCTTTCTTT	CASSEGRTGLSSGTEAFF
.	TRBV30	many	TRBJ2-5	TGTGCCTGGAGTGAGCAGGGTCGGGAGACCCAGTACTTC	CAWSEQGRETQYF
.	TRBV20-1	many	TRBJ1-2	TGCAGTGCTAGAGATCCGGGACGGACAAACTATGGCTACACCTTC	CSARDPGRTNYGYTF
TRBD2	TRBV7-2	.	TRBJ2-7	TGTGCCAGCAGCTTTAGCGGGAGAAATTACGAGCAGTACTTC	CASSFSGRNYEQYF
.	TRBV6-5	many	TRBJ2-5	TGTGCCAGCAGGACGTTGGGACAAAATCAAGAGACCCAGTACTTC	CASRTLGQNQETQYF
TRBD1	TRBV27	few	TRBJ2-3	TGTGCCAGCAGTCCGGGGACAGGGATTTATACGCAGTATTTT	CASSPGTGIYTQYF
.	TRBV27	many	TRBJ1-1	TGTGCCAGCATGGGGACAATGAACACTGAAGCTTTCTTT	CASMGTMNTEAFF
.	TRBV20-1	many	TRBJ2-4	TGCAGTGGTAGACCAGGGCTACTAAACATTCAGTACTTC	CSGRPGLLNIQYF
TRBD1	TRBV12-3/TRBV12-4	many	TRBJ1-2	TGTGCCAGCAGTTTAACAGGACAGGGACGTGGCTACACCTTC	CASSLTGQGRGYTF
.	TRBV5-1	many	TRBJ1-1	TGCGCCAGCAGCTTGGCCGGGCGGGCTGAAGCTTTCTTT	CASSLAGRAEAFF
.	TRBV28	many	TRBJ2-2	TGTGCCAGCGACCAGGAGGGGGATAACACCGGGGAGCTGTTTTTT	CASDQEGDNTGELFF
TRBD1	TRBV28	once	TRBJ2-7	TGTGCCAGCAGTTTCCCAAGGAGAGTACAGGGGGCCAAATACTACGAGCAGTACTTC	CASSFPRRVQGAKYYEQYF
.	TRBV6-6	many	TRBJ1-5	TGTGCCAGCAGCGCCTCTGATCAGCCCCAGCATTTT	CASSASDQPQHF
.	TRBV29-1	.	TRBJ1-1	TGCAGCGCATACTGGACAGCGAACACTGAAGCTTTCTTT	CSAYWTANTEAFF
.	TRBV27	.	TRBJ2-5	TGTGCCAGCAGTTTGAAGGGGTACCAAGAGACCCAGTACTTC	CASSLKGYQETQYF
.	TRBV5-1	many	TRBJ1-3	TGCGCCAGCAGCTTAACACCCCCGGGGATCTCTGGAAACACCATATATTTT	CASSLTPPGISGNTIYF
TRBD1	TRBV6-1	few	TRBJ1-1	TGTGCCAGCAGTGAACCCTCAGGGGGTGTCATGAACACTGAAGCTTTCTTT	CASSEPSGGVMNTEAFF
.	TRBV5-1	.	TRBJ2-7	TGCGCCAGCACCGGGCCAGACTTTTACGAGCAGTACTTC	CASTGPDFYEQYF
.	TRBV4-2	many	TRBJ1-2	TGTGCCAGCTATGGGTCCACGCGGCACGACAGACCTAACTATGGCTACACCTTC	CASYGSTRHDRPNYGYTF
.	TRBV29-1	few	TRBJ1-1	TGCAGCGTTTATATTGGGAATGGAGCTTTCTTT	CSVYIGNGAFF
.	TRBV27	many	TRBJ1-1	TGTGCCAGCAGCCAGGCGATGAACACTGAAGCTTTCTTT	CASSQAMNTEAFF
.	TRBV5-1	many	TRBJ1-1	TGCGCCAGCAGCCCCAAGACAGGCCCTTGGGCTTTCTTT	CASSPKTGPWAFF
.	TRBV10-3	many	TRBJ1-2	TGTGCCATCAGCCCAACACCCGCGCCGCCCCAAAATGGCTACACCTTC	CAISPTPAPPQNGYTF
.	TRBV28	.	TRBJ1-6	TGTGCCAGCAGTTTTGGACGGGGCAGAAGCTCCTATAATTCACCCCTCCACTTT	CASSFGRGRSSYNSPLHF
TRBD1	TRBV28	.	TRBJ1-1	TGTGCCAGCAGTTTAGTAGGGCAGGGGGCAATGAACACTGAAGCTTTCTTT	CASSLVGQGAMNTEAFF
.	TRBV6-5	many	TRBJ2-2	TGTGCCAGCAGTTACTCAAATTTCGGGGAGCTGTTTTTT	CASSYSNFGELFF
.	TRBV27	many	TRBJ2-2	TGTGCCAGCAGTTTAGGATGGGGGCAGGACACCGGGGAGCTGTTTTTT	CASSLGWGQDTGELFF
.	TRBV6-1	few	TRBJ1-5	TGTGCCAGCACCAACCGGGGAGGTAGGGGGGATCAGCCCCAGCATTTT	CASTNRGGRGDQPQHF
.	TRBV4-1	many	TRBJ1-5	TGCGCCAGCAGCCGAGGGGGACCGACCAGCAATCAGCCCCAGCATTTT	CASSRGGPTSNQPQHF
TRBD1	TRBV12-3/TRBV12-4	few	TRBJ1-1	TGTGCCAGCAAGAGGGACAGCGTGAACACTGAAGCTTTCTTT	CASKRDSVNTEAFF
TRBD1	TRBV9	.	TRBJ1-6	TGTGCCAGCAGCGCCCAAACACCGGGACAGGGGGCTTATAATTCACCCCTCCACTTT	CASSAQTPGQGAYNSPLHF
.	TRBV2	many	TRBJ2-7	TGTGCCAGCAATTTGGTCGGGGGGCCGTACGAGCAGTACTTC	CASNLVGGPYEQYF
.	TRBV12-3/TRBV12-4	many	TRBJ1-5	TGTGCCAGCAGTGTTTTGGAGAGTCAGCCCCAGCATTTT	CASSVLESQPQHF
.	TRBV5-4	many	TRBJ1-1	TGTGCCAGCAGCTTCGGATGGGGGACTGAAGCTTTCTTT	CASSFGWGTEAFF
.	TRBV4-1	few	TRBJ2-7	TGCGCCAGCAGCCAGTCTCGACTTGTATACGAGCAGTACTTC	CASSQSRLVYEQYF
TRBD1	TRBV12-3/TRBV12-4	.	TRBJ2-7	TGTGCCAGCAGTACCACCGGGACAGGGGCCGAAACTCCCTACGAGCAGTACTTC	CASSTTGTGAETPYEQYF
.	TRBV30	few	TRBJ1-5	TGTGCCTGGAGTTTGTCAGGCGGGCGGGGGCCGCGTCAGCCCCAGCATTTT	CAWSLSGGRGPRQPQHF